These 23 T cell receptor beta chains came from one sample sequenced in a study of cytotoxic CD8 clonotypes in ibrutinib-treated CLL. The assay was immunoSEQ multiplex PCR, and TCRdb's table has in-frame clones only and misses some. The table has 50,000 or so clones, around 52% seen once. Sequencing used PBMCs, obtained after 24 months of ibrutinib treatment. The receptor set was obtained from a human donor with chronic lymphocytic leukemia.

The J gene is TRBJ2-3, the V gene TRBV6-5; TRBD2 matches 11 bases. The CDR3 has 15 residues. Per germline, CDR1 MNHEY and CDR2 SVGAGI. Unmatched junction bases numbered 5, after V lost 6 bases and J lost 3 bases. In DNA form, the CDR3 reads TGTGCCAGCAGGGCCGGGACTAGCGGTACAGATACGCAGTATTTT. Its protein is CASRAGTSGTDTQYF.

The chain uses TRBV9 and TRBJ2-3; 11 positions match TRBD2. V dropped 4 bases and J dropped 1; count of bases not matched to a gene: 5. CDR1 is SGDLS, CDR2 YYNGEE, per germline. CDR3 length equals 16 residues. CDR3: CASSPRSGGGTDTQYF. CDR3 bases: TGTGCCAGCAGCCCCCGTAGCGGGGGGGGCACAGATACGCAGTATTTT.

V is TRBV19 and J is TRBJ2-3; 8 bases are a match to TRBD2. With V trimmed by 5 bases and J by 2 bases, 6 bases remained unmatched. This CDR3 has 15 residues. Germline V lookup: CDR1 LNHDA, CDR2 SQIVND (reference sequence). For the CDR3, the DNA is TGTGCCAGTAGTGGAGTAGCGGGGCCCACAGATACGCAGTATTTT. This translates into CASSGVAGPTDTQYF.

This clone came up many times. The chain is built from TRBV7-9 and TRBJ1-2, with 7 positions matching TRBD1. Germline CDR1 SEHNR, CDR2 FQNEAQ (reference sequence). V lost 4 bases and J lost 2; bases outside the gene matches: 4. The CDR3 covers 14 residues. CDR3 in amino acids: CASSSLDRNYGYTF. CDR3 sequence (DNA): TGTGCCAGCAGCTCCCTGGACAGGAACTATGGCTACACCTTC.

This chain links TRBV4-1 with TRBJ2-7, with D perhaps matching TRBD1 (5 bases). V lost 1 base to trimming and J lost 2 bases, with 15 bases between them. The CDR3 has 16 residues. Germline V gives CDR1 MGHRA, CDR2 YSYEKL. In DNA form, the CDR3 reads TGCGCCAGCAGCCAAGCCGGTAACAGGCCTCCCTACGAGCAGTACTTC. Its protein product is CASSQAGNRPPYEQYF.

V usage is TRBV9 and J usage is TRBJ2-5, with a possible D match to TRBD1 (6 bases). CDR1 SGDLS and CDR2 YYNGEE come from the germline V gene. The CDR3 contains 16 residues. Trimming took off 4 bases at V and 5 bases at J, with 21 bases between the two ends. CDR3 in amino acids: CASSRVGAGLGETQYF. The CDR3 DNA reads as TGTGCCAGCAGCAGGGTGGGGGCAGGGTTAGGCGAGACCCAGTACTTC. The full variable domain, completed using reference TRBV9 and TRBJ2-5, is DSGVTQTPKHLITATGQRVTLRCSPRSGDLSVYWYQQSLDQGLQFLIQYYNGEERAKGNILERFSAQQFPDLHSELNLSSLELGDSALYFCASSRVGAGLGETQYFGPGTRLLVL.

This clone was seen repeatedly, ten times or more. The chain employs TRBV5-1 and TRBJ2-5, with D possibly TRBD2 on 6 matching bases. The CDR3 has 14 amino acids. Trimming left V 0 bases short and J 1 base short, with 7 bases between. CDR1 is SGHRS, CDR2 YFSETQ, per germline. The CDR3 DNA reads TGCGCCAGCAGCTTGGAGACTAGCCAAGAGACCCAGTACTTC. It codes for CASSLETSQETQYF. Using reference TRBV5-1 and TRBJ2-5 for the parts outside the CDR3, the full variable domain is KAGVTQTPRYLIKTRGQQVTLSCSPISGHRSVSWYQQTPGQGLQFLFEYFSETQRNKGNFPGRFSGRQFSNSRSEMNVSTLELGDSALYLCASSLETSQETQYFGPGTRLLVL.

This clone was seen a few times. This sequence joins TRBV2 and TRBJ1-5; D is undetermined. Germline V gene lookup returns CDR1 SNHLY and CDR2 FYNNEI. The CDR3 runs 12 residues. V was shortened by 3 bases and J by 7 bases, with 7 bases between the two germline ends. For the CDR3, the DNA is TGTGCCAGCAGTGATGGGGAACAGCCCCAGCATTTT. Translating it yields CASSDGEQPQHF.

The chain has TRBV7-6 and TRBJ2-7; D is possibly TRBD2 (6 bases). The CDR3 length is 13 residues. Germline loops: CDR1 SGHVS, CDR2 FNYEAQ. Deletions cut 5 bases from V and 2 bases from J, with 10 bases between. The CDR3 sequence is CASSRRGAYEQYF. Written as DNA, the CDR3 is TGTGCCAGCAGCCGGCGGGGAGCCTACGAGCAGTACTTC.

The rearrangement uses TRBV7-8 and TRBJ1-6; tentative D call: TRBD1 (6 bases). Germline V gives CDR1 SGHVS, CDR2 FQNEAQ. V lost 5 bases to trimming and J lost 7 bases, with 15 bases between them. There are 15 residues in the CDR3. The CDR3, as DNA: TGTGCCAGCAGCCCCGGGGCGGGGGCCAATTCACCCCTCCACTTT. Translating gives CASSPGAGANSPLHF.

The chain's CDR3 is CSVTQTNYGYTF. For the CDR3, the DNA is TGCAGCGTCACCCAGACTAACTATGGCTACACCTTC. The chain links TRBV29-1 to TRBJ1-2; D gene ambiguous. The CDR3 is 12 residues long. Trimming took off 6 bases at V and 0 bases at J, with 8 bases between the two ends. CDR1 is SQVTM and CDR2 is ANQGSEA in the germline V gene.

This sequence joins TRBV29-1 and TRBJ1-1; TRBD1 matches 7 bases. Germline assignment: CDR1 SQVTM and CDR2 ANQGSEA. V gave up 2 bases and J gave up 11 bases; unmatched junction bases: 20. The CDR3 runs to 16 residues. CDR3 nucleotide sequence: TGCAGCGTTGAATCTACGTGGGGTGGACAGGCGCGTTCTGCTTTCTTT. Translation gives CSVESTWGGQARSAFF.

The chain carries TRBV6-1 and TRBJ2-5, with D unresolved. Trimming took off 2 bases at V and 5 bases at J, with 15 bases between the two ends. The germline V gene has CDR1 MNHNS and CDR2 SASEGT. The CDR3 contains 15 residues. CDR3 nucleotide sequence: TGTGCCAGCAGTGAAAGGATTCAGGCCGGGGAGACCCAGTACTTC. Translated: CASSERIQAGETQYF.

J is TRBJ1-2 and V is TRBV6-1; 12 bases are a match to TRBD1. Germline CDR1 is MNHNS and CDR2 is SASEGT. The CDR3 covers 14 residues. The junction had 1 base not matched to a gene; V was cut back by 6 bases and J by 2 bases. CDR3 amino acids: CASRGTGGNYGYTF. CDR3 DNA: TGTGCCAGCAGGGGGACAGGGGGCAACTATGGCTACACCTTC.

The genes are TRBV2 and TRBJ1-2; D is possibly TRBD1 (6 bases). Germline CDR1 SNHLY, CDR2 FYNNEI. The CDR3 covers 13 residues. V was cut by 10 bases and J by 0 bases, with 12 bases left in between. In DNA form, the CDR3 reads TGTGCCACCCACAGGGATACTAACTATGGCTACACCTTC. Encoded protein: CATHRDTNYGYTF.

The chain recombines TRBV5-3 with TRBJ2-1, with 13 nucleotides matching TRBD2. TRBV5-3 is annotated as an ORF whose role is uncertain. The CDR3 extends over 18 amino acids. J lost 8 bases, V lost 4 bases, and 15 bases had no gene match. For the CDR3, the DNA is TGTGCCAGAAGCCCTCCCTTTTTTAGGACTAGCGGGGGCTATGAGCAGTTCTTC. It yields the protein CARSPPFFRTSGGYEQFF.

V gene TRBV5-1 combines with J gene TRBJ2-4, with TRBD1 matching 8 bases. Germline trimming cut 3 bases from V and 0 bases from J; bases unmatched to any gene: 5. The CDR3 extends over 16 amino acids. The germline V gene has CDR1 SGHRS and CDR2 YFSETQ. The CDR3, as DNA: TGCGCCAGCAGCTCTACAGGGGGACTAGCCAAAAACATTCAGTACTTC. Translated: CASSSTGGLAKNIQYF.

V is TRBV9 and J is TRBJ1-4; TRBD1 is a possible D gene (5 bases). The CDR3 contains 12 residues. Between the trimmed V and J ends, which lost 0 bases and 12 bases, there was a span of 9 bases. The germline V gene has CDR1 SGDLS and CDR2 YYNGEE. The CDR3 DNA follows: TGTGCCAGCAGCGTAGCAGAAGGGGAACTGTTTTTT. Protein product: CASSVAEGELFF.

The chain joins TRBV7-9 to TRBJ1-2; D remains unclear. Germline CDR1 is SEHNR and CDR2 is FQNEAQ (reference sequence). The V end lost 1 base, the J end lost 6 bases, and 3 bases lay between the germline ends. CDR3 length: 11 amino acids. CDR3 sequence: CASSLVDGYTF. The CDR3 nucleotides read TGTGCCAGCAGCTTAGTAGATGGCTACACCTTC.

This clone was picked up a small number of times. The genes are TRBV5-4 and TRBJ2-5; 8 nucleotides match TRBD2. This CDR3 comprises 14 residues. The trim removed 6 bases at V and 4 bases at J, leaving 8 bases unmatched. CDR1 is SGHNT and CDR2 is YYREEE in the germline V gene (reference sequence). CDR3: CASTGHAGGETQYF. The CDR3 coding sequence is TGTGCCAGCACAGGCCACGCGGGGGGAGAGACCCAGTACTTC.

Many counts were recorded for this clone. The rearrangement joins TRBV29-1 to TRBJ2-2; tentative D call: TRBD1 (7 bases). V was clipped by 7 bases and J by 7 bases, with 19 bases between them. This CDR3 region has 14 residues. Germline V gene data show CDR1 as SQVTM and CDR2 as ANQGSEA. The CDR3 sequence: CSARQGVEGGELFF. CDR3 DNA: TGCAGCGCCCGACAGGGAGTGGAGGGCGGGGAGCTGTTTTTT.

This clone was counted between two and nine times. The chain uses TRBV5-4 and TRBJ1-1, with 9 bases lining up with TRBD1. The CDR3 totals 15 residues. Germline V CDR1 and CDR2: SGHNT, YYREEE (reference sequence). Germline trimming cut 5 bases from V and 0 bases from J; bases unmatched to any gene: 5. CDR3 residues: CASRTGQGLNTEAFF. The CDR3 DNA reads TGTGCCAGCAGAACAGGACAGGGGTTGAACACTGAAGCTTTCTTT.

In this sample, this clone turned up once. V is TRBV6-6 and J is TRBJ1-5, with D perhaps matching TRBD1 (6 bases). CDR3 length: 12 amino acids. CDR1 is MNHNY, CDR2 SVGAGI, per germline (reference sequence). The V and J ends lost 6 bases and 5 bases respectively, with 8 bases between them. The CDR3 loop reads CASSRGDQPQHF. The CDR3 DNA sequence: TGTGCCAGCAGCAGGGGCGATCAGCCCCAGCATTTT.